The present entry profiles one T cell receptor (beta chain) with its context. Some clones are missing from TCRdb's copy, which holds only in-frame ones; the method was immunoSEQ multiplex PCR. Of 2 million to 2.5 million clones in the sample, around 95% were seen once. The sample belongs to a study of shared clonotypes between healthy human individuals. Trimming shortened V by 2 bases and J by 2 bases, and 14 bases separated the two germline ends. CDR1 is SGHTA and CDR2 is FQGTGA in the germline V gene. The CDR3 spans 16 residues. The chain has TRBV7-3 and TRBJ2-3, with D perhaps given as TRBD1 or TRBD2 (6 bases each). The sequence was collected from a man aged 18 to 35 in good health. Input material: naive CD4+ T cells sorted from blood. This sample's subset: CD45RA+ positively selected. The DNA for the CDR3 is TGTGCCAGCAGCTTATATCCGGGGGCGAACACAGATACGCAGTATTTT. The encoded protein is CASSLYPGANTDTQYF. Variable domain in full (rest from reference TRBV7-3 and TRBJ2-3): GAGVSQTPSNKVTEKGKYVELRCDPISGHTALYWYRQSLGQGPEFLIYFQGTGAADDSGLPNDRFFAVRPEGSVSTLKIQRTERGDSAVYLCASSLYPGANTDTQYFGPGTRLTVL.